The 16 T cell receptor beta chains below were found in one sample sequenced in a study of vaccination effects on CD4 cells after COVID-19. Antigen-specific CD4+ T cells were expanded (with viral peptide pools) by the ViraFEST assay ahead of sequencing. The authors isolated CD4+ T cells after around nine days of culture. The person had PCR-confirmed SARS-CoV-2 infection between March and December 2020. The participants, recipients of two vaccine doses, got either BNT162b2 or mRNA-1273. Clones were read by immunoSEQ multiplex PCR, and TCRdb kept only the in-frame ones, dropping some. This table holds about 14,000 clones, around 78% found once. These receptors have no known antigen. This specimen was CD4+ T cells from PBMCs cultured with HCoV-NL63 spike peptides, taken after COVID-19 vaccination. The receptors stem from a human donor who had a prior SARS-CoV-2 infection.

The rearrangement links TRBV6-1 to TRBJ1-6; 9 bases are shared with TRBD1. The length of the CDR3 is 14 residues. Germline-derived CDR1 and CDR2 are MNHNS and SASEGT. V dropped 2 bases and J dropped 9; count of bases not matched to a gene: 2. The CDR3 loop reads CASSERDRASPLHF. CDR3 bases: TGTGCCAGCAGTGAACGGGACAGGGCTTCACCCCTCCACTTT.

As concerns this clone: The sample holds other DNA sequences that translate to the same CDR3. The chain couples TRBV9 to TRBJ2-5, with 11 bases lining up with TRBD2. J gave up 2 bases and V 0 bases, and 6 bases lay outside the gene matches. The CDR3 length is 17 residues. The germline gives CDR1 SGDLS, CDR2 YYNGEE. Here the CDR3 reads CASSVANLAGGQETQYF. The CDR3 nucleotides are TGTGCCAGCAGCGTAGCTAATCTAGCGGGGGGTCAAGAGACCCAGTACTTC. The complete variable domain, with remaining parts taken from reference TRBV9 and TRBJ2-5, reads DSGVTQTPKHLITATGQRVTLRCSPRSGDLSVYWYQQSLDQGLQFLIQYYNGEERAKGNILERFSAQQFPDLHSELNLSSLELGDSALYFCASSVANLAGGQETQYFGPGTRLLVL.

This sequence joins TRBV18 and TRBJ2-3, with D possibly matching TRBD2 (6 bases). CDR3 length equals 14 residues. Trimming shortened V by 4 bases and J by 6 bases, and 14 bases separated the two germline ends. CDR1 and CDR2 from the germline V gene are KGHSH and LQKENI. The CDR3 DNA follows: TGTGCCAGCTCACAGACTAGAAACGAGGATACGCAGTATTTT. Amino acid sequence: CASSQTRNEDTQYF.

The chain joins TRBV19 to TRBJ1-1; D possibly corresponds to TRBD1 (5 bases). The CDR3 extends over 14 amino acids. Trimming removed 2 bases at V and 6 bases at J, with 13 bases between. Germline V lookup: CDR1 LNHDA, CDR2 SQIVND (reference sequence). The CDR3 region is CASSIRLLGAEAFF. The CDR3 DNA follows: TGTGCCAGTAGTATACGACTACTGGGGGCTGAAGCTTTCTTT.

The CDR3 DNA is TGCGCCAGCAGGAAGAGCGGGACAGGGGTCTCTGAGCAGTTCTTC. Translated, it gives CASRKSGTGVSEQFF. The J gene is TRBJ2-1, the V gene TRBV5-1; 10 nucleotides match TRBD1. With 5 bases clipped from V and 9 bases from J, the junction kept 11 bases outside the gene matches. Per the germline V gene, CDR1 is SGHRS and CDR2 is YFSETQ. CDR3 length equals 15 residues.

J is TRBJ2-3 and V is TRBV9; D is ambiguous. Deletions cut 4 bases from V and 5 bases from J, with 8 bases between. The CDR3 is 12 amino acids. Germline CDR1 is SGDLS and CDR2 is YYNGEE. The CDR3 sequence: CASSLQQDTQYF. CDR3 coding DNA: TGTGCCAGCAGCCTCCAGCAAGATACGCAGTATTTT.

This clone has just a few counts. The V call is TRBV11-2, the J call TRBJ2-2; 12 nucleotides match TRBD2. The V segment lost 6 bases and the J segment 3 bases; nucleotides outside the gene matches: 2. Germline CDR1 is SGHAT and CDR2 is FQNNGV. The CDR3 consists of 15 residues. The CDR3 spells CASRGLAGYTGELFF. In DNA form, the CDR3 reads TGTGCCAGCAGGGGACTAGCGGGTTACACCGGGGAGCTGTTTTTT.

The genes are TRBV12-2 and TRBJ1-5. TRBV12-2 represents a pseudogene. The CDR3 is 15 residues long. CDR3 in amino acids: CASRLAPSCNQPQHF. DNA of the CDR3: TGTGCAAGTCGCTTAGCGCCGTCTTGCAATCAGCCCCAGCATTTT.

The CDR3 region is CASSVGTITGELFF. The CDR3 DNA follows: TGTGCCAGCAGCGTAGGGACCATCACCGGGGAGCTGTTTTTT. The chain combines TRBV9 with TRBJ2-2, with D unresolved. CDR1 and CDR2 from the germline V gene are SGDLS and YYNGEE. The ends were cut back, 0 bases at V and 4 bases at J, with 7 bases in the middle. The CDR3 has 14 residues.

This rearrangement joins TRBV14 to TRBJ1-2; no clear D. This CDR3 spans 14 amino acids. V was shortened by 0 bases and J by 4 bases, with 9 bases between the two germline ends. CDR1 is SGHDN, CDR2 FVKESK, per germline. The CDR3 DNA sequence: TGTGCCAGCAGCCAAGACCGGGGAGGCTATGGCTACACCTTC. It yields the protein CASSQDRGGYGYTF.

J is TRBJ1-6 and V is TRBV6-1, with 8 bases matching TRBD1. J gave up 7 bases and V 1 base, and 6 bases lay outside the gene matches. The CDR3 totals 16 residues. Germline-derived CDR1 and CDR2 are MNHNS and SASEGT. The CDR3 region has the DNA TGTGCCAGCAGTGAAGTAGGGGGACAGGACAATTCACCCCTCCACTTT. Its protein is CASSEVGGQDNSPLHF.

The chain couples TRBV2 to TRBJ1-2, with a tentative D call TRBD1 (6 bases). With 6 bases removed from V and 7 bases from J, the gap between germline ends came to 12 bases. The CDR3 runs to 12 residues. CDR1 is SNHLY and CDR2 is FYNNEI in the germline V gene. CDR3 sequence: CASRDRSIGYTF. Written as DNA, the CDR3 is TGTGCCAGCAGGGACAGATCGATTGGCTACACCTTC. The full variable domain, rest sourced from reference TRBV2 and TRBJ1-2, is EPEVTQTPSHQVTQMGQEVILRCVPISNHLYFYWYRQILGQKVEFLVSFYNNEISEKSEIFDDQFSVERPDGSNFTLKIRSTKLEDSAMYFCASRDRSIGYTFGSGTRLTVV.

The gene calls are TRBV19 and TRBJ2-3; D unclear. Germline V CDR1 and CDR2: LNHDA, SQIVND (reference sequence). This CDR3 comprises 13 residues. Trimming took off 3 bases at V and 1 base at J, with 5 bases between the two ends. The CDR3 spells CASSIRRTDTQYF. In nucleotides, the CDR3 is TGTGCCAGTAGTATTCGGCGCACAGATACGCAGTATTTT.

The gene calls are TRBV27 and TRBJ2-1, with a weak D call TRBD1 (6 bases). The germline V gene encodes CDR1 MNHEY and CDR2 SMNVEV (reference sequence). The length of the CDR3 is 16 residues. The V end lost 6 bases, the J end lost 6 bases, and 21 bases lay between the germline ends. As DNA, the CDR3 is TGTGCCAGCAGCCGACCCTACGGACAGTCCCCCAATGAGCAGTTCTTC. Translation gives CASSRPYGQSPNEQFF.

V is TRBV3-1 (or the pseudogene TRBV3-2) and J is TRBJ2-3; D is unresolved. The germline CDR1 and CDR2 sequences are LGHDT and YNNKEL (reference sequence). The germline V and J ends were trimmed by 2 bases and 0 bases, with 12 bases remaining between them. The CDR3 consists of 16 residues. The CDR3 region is CASSQSPLGSTDTQYF. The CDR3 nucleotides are TGTGCCAGCAGCCAATCCCCCCTAGGGAGCACAGATACGCAGTATTTT.

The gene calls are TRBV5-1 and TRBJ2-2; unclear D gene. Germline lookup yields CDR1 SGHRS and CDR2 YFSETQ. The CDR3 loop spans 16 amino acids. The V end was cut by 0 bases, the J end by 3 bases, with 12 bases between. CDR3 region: CASSLVRGADTGELFF. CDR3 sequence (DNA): TGCGCCAGCAGCTTGGTTAGAGGTGCGGACACCGGGGAGCTGTTTTTT. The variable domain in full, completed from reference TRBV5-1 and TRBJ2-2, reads KAGVTQTPRYLIKTRGQQVTLSCSPISGHRSVSWYQQTPGQGLQFLFEYFSETQRNKGNFPGRFSGRQFSNSRSEMNVSTLELGDSALYLCASSLVRGADTGELFFGEGSRLTVL.